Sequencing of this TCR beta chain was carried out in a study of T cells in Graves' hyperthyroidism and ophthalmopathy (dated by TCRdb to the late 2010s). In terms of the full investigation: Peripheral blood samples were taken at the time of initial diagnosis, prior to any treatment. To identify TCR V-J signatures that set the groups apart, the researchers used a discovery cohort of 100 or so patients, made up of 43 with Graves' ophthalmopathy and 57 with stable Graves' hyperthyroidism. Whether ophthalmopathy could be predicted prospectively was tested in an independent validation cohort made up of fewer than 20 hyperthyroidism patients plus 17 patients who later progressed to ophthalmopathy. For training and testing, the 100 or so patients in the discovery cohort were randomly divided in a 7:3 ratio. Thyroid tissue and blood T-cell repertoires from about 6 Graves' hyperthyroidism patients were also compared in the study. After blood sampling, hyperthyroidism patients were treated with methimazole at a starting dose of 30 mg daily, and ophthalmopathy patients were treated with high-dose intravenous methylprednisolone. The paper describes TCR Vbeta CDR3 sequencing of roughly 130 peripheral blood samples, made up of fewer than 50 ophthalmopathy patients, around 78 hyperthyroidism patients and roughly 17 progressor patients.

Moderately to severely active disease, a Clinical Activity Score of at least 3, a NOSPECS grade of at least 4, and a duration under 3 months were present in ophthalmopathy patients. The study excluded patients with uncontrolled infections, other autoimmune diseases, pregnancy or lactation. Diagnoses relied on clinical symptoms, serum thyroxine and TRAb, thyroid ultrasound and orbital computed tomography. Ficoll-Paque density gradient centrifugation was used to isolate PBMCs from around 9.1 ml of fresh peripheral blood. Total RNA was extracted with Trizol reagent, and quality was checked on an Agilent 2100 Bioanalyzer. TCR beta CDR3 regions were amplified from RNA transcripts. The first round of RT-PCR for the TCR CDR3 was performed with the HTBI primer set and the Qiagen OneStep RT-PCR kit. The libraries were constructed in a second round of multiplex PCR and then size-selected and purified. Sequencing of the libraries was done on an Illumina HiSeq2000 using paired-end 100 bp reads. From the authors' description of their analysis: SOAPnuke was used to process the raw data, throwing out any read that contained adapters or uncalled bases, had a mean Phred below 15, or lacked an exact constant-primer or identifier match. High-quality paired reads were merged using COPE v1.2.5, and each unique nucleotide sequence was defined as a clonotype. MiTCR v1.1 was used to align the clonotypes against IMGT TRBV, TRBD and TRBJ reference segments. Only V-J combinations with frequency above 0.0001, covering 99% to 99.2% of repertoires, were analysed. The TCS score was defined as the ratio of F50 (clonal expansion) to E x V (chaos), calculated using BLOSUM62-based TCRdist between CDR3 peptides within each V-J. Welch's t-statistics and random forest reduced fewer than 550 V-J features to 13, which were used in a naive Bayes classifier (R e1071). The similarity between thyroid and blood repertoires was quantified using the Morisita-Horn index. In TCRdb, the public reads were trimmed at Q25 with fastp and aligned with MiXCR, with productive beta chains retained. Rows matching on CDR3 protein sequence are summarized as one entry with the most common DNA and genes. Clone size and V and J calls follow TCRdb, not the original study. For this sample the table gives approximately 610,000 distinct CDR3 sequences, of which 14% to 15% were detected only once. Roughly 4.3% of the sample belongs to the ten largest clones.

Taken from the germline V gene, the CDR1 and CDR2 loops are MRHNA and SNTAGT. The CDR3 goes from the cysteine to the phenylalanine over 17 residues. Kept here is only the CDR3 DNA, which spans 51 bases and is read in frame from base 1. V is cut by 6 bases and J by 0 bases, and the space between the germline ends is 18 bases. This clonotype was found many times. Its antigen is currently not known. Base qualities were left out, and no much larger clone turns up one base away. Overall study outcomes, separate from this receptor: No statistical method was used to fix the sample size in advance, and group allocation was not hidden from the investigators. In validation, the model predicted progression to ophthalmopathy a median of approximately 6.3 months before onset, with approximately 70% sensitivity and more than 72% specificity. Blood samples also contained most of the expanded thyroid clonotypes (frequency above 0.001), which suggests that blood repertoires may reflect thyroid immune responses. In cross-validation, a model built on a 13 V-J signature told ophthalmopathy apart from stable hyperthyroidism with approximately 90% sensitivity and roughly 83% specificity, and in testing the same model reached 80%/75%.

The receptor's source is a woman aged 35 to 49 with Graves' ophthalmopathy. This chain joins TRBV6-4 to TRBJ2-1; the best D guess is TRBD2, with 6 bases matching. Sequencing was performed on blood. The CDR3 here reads CASRSASATFSYNEQFF. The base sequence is TGTGCCAGCAGATCAGCTAGCGCCACTTTCTCCTACAATGAGCAGTTCTTC.